Below are 10 T cell receptor beta chains sequenced from a single sample in a study of vaccination effects on CD4 cells after COVID-19. An approximately nine-day culture period preceded the isolation of CD4+ T cells. Vaccination of participants consisted of two doses of either the BNT162b2 or mRNA-1273 vaccine. Measured with immunoSEQ multiplex PCR; TCRdb has only the in-frame clones, and not every one. The sample lists fewer than 75,000 clones, around 73% occurring once. What these receptors recognize is not known. Here the sequenced sample was CD4+ T cells from PBMCs cultured without peptide, taken after COVID-19 vaccination. The origin of the receptors is a human donor who received a COVID-19 vaccine.

The chain is built from TRBV2 and TRBJ2-2; 9 nucleotides align to TRBD1. The CDR3 loop spans 14 amino acids. Looked up from germline, CDR1 is SNHLY and CDR2 is FYNNEI. J was trimmed by 7 bases and V by 9 bases; bases with no gene match: 9. The CDR3 coding sequence is TGTGCCAGTCAAGGGACAGGGTGGGGCGGGGAGCTGTTTTTT. Protein product: CASQGTGWGGELFF.

This clone appeared once. The chain links TRBV29-1 to TRBJ1-6, with D hard to call. Per the germline V gene, CDR1 is SQVTM and CDR2 is ANQGSEA. Trimming took 7 bases from V and 3 from J, leaving 7 bases between them. The CDR3 has 12 residues. CDR3 sequence: CSGGNYNSPLHF. CDR3 in DNA: TGCAGCGGAGGAAACTATAATTCACCCCTCCACTTT.

The V gene is TRBV5-8, the J gene TRBJ2-1; TRBD2 aligns across 13 bases. Germline-derived CDR1 and CDR2 are SGHTS and YDEGEE. V was clipped by 5 bases and J by 10 bases; unmatched bases: 9. CDR3 length equals 15 residues. The CDR3: CASSSTSGGAVEQFF. The CDR3 coding sequence is TGTGCCAGCAGTTCAACTAGCGGGGGGGCGGTGGAGCAGTTCTTC.

V is TRBV3-1 (or the pseudogene TRBV3-2) and J is TRBJ2-3, with 9 bases fitting TRBD2. This CDR3 contains 14 residues. Per the germline V gene, CDR1 is LGHDT and CDR2 is YNNKEL (reference sequence). With V trimmed by 4 bases and J by 3 bases, 2 bases remained unmatched. The chain's CDR3 is CASSRSGRTDTQYF. The CDR3 coding sequence is TGTGCCAGCAGCCGAAGCGGGAGGACAGATACGCAGTATTTT.

The chain is built from TRBV5-4 and TRBJ2-5; D is unclear. From germline, CDR1 is SGHNT and CDR2 YYREEE (reference sequence). With 1 base removed from V and 1 base from J, the gap between germline ends came to 8 bases. The CDR3 is made up of 14 amino acids. CDR3 nucleotides: TGTGCCAGCAGCTTGACTCGGACCCAAGAGACCCAGTACTTC. Amino acids: CASSLTRTQETQYF.

V is TRBV5-6 and J is TRBJ2-5; no reliable D call. CDR1 is SGHDT and CDR2 is YYEEEE in the germline V gene. Between the trimmed V and J ends, which lost 2 bases and 5 bases, there was a span of 13 bases. This CDR3 comprises 14 residues. The CDR3 coding sequence is TGTGCCAGCAGCTTTGGTCTCCGTGGGGAGACCCAGTACTTC. This sequence encodes CASSFGLRGETQYF.

The chain links TRBV7-6 to TRBJ2-1, with D maybe TRBD1 (5 bases). The CDR3 is 13 amino acids. Deletions cut 5 bases from V and 7 bases from J, with 12 bases between. Germline V CDR1 and CDR2: SGHVS, FNYEAQ. CDR3 nucleotides: TGTGCCAGCAGCCTGGACACTACGAATGAGCAGTTCTTC. Its protein product is CASSLDTTNEQFF. Full variable domain (remainder filled in from reference TRBV7-6 and TRBJ2-1): GAGVSQSPRYKVTKRGQDVALRCDPISGHVSLYWYRQALGQGPEFLTYFNYEAQQDKSGLPNDRFSAERPEGSISTLTIQRTEQRDSAMYRCASSLDTTNEQFFGPGTRLTVL.

The gene calls are TRBV29-1 and TRBJ1-2; 7 bases map to TRBD1. CDR3 length: 15 residues. CDR1 and CDR2 from the germline V gene are SQVTM and ANQGSEA. The ends lost 4 bases at V and 8 bases at J; junction bases unmatched: 16. The CDR3 DNA follows: TGCAGCGTTGGTTCGGTCGAGACAGGGAAGGGCGGCTACACCTTC. Protein: CSVGSVETGKGGYTF. Drawing the rest from reference TRBV29-1 and TRBJ1-2, the complete variable domain is SAVISQKPSRDICQRGTSLTIQCQVDSQVTMMFWYRQQPGQSLTLIATANQGSEATYESGFVIDKFPISRPNLTFSTLTVSNMSPEDSSIYLCSVGSVETGKGGYTFGSGTRLTVV.

This clone was picked up one time. The chain has TRBV29-1 and TRBJ1-4; D might be TRBD1 (5 bases). Germline CDR1 reads SQVTM; CDR2 reads ANQGSEA. This CDR3 has 14 residues. The germline V and J ends were trimmed by 4 bases and 5 bases, with 14 bases remaining between them. The CDR3 sequence is CSVGQGTGNEKLFF. CDR3 DNA: TGCAGCGTTGGGCAGGGTACGGGGAATGAAAAACTGTTTTTT.

This chain uses TRBV27 with TRBJ2-7; either TRBD1 or TRBD2 may fit D (5 bases each). This CDR3 has 15 residues. In germline, CDR1 is MNHEY, CDR2 SMNVEV (reference sequence). V was clipped by 6 bases and J by 4 bases, with 19 bases between them. This chain's CDR3 is CASSSRVGDSYEQYF. DNA of the CDR3: TGTGCCAGCAGCTCGAGGGTGGGGGATTCGTACGAGCAGTACTTC.